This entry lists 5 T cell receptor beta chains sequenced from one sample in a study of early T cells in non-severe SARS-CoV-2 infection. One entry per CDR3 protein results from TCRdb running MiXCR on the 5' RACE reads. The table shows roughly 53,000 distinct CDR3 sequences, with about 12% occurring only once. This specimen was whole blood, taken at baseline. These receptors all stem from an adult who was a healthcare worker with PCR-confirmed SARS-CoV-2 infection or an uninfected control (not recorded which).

The CDR3 region is CASSLRDSLTDTQYF. The CDR3 nucleotides read TGCGCCAGCAGCCTCCGGGACAGTCTCACAGATACGCAGTATTTT. The V gene is TRBV4-3, the J gene TRBJ2-3, with 7 bases that match TRBD1. The CDR3 is made up of 15 amino acids. The junction had 6 bases not matched to a gene; V was cut back by 4 bases and J by 2 bases. Germline V gives CDR1 LGHNA, CDR2 YSLEER.

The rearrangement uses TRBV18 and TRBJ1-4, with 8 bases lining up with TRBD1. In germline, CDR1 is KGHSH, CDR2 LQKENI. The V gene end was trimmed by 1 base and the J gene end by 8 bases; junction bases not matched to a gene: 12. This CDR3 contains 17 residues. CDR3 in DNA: TGTGCCAGCTCACCACAAGGACAGGGAAATTTAGACGAAAAACTGTTTTTT. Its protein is CASSPQGQGNLDEKLFF.

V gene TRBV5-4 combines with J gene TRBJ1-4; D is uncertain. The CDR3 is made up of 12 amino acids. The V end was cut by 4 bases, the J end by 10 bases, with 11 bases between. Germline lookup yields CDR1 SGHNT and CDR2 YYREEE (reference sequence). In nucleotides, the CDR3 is TGTGCCAGCAGCCTGCCAGCCGGAAAACTGTTTTTT. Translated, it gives CASSLPAGKLFF.

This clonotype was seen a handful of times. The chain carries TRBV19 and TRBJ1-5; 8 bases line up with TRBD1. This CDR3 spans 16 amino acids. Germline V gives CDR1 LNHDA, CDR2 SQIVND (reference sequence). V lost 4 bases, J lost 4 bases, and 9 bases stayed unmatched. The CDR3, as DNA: TGTGCCAGTAGTAACCCTCGACAGGGGAATAATCAGCCCCAGCATTTT. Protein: CASSNPRQGNNQPQHF.

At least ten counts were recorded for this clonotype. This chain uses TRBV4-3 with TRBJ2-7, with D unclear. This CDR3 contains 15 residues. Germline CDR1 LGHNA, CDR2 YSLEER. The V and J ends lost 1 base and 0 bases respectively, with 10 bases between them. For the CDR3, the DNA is TGCGCCAGCAGCCAAGCACCGGGCGACTCCTACGAGCAGTACTTC. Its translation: CASSQAPGDSYEQYF.